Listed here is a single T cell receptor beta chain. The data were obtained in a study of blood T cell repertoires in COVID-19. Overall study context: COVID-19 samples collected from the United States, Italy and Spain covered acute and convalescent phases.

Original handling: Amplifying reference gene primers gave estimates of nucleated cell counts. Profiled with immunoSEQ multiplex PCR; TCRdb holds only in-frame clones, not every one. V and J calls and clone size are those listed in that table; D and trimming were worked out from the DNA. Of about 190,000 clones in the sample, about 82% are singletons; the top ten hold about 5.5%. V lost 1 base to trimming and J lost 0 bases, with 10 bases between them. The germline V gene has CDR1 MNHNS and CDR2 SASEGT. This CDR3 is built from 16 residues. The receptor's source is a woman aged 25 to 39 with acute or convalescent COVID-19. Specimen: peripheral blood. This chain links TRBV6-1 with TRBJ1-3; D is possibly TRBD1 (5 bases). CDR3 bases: TGTGCCAGCAGTGAAGTTTGGCAGGGCTCTGGAAACACCATATATTTT. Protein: CASSEVWQGSGNTIYF.